A single sample is the source of the 5 T cell receptor beta chains below, sequenced in a study of cytomegalovirus exposure and HLA in healthy donors. The study ran its PCR with 60 Vbeta and 13 Jbeta primers. Clones were sequenced by immunoSEQ multiplex PCR, and TCRdb holds only the in-frame ones, with some missing. The sample lists about 170,000 clones, roughly 71% occurring once. The sample comprised PBMCs. The receptors were sampled from a girl aged 10 to 17 in good health and CMV-seronegative.

In nucleotides, the CDR3 is TGTGCCAGCAGCGTAGCTGTCCAGTACACTGAAGCTTTCTTT. Translating gives CASSVAVQYTEAFF. The chain uses TRBV9 and TRBJ1-1; D is undetermined. The germline V gene encodes CDR1 SGDLS and CDR2 YYNGEE. The CDR3 loop spans 14 amino acids. Trimming stripped 0 bases from V and 3 bases from J, with 9 bases between.

The V call is TRBV6-4, the J call TRBJ2-2; possibly TRBD2 for D (6 bases). Germline CDR1 reads MRHNA; CDR2 reads SNTAGT. This CDR3 is 15 amino acids long. V lost 8 bases to trimming and J lost 5 bases, with 18 bases between them. The CDR3, as DNA: TGTGCCAGCTTCCTCGGGGTGGGGGGAACCGGGGAGCTGTTTTTT. It translates to CASFLGVGGTGELFF.

The rearrangement joins TRBV2 to TRBJ2-5; D possibly corresponds to TRBD2 (5 bases). Per germline, CDR1 SNHLY and CDR2 FYNNEI. This CDR3 is built from 12 residues. V was pared by 2 bases and J by 7 bases, with 8 bases between. The CDR3 nucleotides read TGTGCCAGCAGTGAACCCCGGGGGACCCAGTACTTC. Translation gives CASSEPRGTQYF.

J is TRBJ1-4 and V is TRBV2; a weak D match, TRBD1 (5 bases). Germline values: CDR1 SNHLY, CDR2 FYNNEI. V was shortened by 7 bases and J by 7 bases, with 16 bases between the two germline ends. This CDR3 contains 14 residues. The CDR3 DNA reads TGTGCCAGCAAGGGCGACAGTGATTTTGAAAAACTGTTTTTT. It codes for CASKGDSDFEKLFF.

The rearrangement joins TRBV12-5 to TRBJ2-1, with 9 bases that match TRBD2. The CDR3 extends over 15 amino acids. In germline, CDR1 is LGHNT, CDR2 FRNRAP. V was pared by 4 bases and J by 4 bases, with 5 bases of the junction left unmatched. The CDR3 loop is CASGYLAGQYNEQFF. The CDR3 DNA reads TGTGCTAGTGGTTACCTAGCGGGGCAGTACAATGAGCAGTTCTTC. The full variable domain, in which reference TRBV12-5 and TRBJ2-1 provide the parts outside the CDR3, is DARVTQTPRHKVTEMGQEVTMRCQPILGHNTVFWYRQTMMQGLELLAYFRNRAPLDDSGMPKDRFSAEMPDATLATLKIQPSEPRDSAVYFCASGYLAGQYNEQFFGPGTRLTVL.